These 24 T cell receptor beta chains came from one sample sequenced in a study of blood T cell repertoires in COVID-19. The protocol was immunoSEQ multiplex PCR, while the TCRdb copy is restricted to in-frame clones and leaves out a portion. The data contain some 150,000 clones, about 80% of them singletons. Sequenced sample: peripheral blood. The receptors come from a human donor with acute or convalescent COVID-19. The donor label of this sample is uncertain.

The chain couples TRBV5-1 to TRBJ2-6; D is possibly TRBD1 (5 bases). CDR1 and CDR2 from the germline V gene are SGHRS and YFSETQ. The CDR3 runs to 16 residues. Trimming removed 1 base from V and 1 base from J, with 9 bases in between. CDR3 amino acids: CASSLRQGSGANVLTF. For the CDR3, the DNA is TGCGCCAGCAGCTTGCGGCAGGGATCTGGGGCCAACGTCCTGACTTTC.

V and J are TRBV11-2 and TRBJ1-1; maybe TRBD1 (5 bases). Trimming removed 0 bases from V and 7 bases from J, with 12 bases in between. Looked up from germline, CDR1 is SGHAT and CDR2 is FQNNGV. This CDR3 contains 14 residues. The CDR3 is CASSLDSGFGEAFF. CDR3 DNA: TGTGCCAGCAGCTTAGATTCAGGGTTTGGTGAAGCTTTCTTT.

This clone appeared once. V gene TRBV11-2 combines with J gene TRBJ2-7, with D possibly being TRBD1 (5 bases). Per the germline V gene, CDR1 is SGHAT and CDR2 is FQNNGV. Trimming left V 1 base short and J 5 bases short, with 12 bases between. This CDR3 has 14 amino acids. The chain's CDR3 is CASSLVGPGNEQYF. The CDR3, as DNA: TGTGCCAGCAGCTTAGTTGGGCCAGGGAACGAGCAGTACTTC. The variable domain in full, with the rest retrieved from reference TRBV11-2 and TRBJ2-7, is EAGVAQSPRYKIIEKRQSVAFWCNPISGHATLYWYQQILGQGPKLLIQFQNNGVVDDSQLPKDRFSAERLKGVDSTLKIQPAKLEDSAVYLCASSLVGPGNEQYFGPGTRLTVT.

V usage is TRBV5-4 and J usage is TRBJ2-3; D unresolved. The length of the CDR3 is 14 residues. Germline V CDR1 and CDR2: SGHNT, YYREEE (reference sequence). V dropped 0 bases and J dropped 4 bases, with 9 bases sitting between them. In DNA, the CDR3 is TGTGCCAGCAGCTTGGGAGGATGGGCAGATACGCAGTATTTT. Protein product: CASSLGGWADTQYF.

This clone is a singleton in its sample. CDR3 residues: CASGTGYTEAFF. CDR3 nucleotides: TGTGCCAGCGGGACAGGGTACACTGAAGCTTTCTTT. V gene TRBV2 combines with J gene TRBJ1-1, with TRBD1 matching over 9 bases. CDR3 length: 12 amino acids. V was pared by 8 bases and J by 3 bases, with 1 base of the junction left unmatched. Per germline, CDR1 SNHLY and CDR2 FYNNEI.

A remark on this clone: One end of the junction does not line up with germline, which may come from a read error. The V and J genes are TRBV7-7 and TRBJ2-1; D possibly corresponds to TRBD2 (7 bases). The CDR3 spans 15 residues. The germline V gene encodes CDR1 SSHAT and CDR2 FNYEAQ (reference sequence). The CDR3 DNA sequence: TGTGCTAGCAGCTTAGCCTATGGGGGGGCGGATGAGCAGTTCTTC. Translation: CASSLAYGGADEQFF.

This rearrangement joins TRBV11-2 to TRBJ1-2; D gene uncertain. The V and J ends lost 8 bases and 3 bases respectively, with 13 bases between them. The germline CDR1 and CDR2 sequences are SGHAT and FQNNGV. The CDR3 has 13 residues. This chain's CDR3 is CASGGRFYYGYTF. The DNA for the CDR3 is TGTGCCAGCGGAGGGAGATTCTACTATGGCTACACCTTC.

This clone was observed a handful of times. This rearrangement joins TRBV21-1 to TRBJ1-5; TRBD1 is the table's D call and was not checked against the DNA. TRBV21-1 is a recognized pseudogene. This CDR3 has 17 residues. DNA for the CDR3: TGTGCCAGCAGCAAACTCGGACAGGGAAGGAGCAATCAGCCCCAGCATTTT. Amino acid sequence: CASSKLGQGRSNQPQHF.

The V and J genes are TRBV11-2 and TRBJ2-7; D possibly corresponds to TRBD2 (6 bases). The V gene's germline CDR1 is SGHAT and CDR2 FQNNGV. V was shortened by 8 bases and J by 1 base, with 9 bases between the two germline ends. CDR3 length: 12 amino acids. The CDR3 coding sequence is TGTGCCAGCGCGGGGCGGTCCTACGAGCAGTACTTC. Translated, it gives CASAGRSYEQYF.

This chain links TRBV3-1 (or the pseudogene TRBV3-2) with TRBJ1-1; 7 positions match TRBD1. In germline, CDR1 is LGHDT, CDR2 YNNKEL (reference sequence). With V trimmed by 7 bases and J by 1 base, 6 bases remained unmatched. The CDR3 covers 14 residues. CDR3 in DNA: TGTGCCAGCACCGAACAGGGGAGGAACACTGAAGCTTTCTTT. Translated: CASTEQGRNTEAFF.

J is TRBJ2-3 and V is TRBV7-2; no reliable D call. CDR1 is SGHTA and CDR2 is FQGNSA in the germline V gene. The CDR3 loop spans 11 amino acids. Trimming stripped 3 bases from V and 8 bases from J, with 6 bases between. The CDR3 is CASSFEVTQYF. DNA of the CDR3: TGTGCCAGCAGCTTTGAGGTTACGCAGTATTTT.

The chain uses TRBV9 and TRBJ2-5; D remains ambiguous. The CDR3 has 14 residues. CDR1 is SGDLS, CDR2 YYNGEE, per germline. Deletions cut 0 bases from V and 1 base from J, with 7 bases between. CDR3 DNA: TGTGCCAGCAGCGTAGGCGGCAGCCAAGAGACCCAGTACTTC. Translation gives CASSVGGSQETQYF.

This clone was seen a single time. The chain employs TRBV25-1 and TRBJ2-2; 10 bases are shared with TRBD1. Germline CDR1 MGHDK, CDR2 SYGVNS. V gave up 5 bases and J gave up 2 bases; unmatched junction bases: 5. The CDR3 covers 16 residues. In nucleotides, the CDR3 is TGTGCCAGCAGTAAAGACAGGGGGCAAAACACCGGGGAGCTGTTTTTT. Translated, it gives CASSKDRGQNTGELFF.

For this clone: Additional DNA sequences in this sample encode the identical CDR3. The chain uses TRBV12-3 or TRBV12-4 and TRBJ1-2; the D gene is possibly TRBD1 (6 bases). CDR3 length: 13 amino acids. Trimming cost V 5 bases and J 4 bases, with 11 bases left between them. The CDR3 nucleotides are TGTGCCAGCAGTCCTACAGGGTCCTATGGCTACACCTTC. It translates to CASSPTGSYGYTF.

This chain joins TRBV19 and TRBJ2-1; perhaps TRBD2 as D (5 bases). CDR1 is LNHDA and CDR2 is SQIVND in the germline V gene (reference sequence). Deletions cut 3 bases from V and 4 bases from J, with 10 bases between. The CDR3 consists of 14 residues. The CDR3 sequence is CASSIGLQYNEQFF. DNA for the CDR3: TGTGCCAGTAGTATTGGACTCCAATACAATGAGCAGTTCTTC.

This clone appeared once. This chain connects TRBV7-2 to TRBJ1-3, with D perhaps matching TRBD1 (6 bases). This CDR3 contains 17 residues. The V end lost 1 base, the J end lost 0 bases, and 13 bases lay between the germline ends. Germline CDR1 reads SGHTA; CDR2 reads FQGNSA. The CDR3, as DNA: TGTGCCAGCAGCTTAGTAGGTGGACAGCTCTCTGGAAACACCATATATTTT. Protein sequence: CASSLVGGQLSGNTIYF.

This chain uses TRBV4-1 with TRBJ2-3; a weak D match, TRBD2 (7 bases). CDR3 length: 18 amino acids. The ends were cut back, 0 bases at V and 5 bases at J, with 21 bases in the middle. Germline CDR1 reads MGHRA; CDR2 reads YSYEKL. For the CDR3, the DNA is TGCGCCAGCAGCCAAGATCATGGTCTAGCGAGGGGGGGAGATACGCAGTATTTT. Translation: CASSQDHGLARGGDTQYF.

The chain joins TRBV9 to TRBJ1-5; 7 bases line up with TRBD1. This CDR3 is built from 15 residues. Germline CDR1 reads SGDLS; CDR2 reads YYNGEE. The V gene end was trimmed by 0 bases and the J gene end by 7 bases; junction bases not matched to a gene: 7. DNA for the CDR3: TGTGCCAGCAGCGTAGGAGGGGGCGCGGGGCAGCCCCAGCATTTT. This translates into CASSVGGGAGQPQHF. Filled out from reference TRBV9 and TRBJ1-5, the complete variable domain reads DSGVTQTPKHLITATGQRVTLRCSPRSGDLSVYWYQQSLDQGLQFLIQYYNGEERAKGNILERFSAQQFPDLHSELNLSSLELGDSALYFCASSVGGGAGQPQHFGDGTRLSIL.

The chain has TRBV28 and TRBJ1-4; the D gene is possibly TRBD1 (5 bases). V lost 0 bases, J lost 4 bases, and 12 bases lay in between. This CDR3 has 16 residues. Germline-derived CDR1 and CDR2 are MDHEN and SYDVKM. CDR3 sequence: CASSLWSGILNEKLFF. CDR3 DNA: TGTGCCAGCAGTTTATGGTCAGGGATACTTAATGAAAAACTGTTTTTT. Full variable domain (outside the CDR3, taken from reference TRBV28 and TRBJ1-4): DVKVTQSSRYLVKRTGEKVFLECVQDMDHENMFWYRQDPGLGLRLIYFSYDVKMKEKGDIPEGYSVSREKKERFSLILESASTNQTSMYLCASSLWSGILNEKLFFGSGTQLSVL.

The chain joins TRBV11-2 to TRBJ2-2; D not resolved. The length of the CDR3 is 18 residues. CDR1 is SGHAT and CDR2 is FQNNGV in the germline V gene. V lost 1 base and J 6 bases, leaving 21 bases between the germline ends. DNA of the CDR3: TGTGCCAGCAGCTTAGGAGATTGGTCCGGTAGTGCGTCCGGGGAGCTGTTTTTT. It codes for CASSLGDWSGSASGELFF.

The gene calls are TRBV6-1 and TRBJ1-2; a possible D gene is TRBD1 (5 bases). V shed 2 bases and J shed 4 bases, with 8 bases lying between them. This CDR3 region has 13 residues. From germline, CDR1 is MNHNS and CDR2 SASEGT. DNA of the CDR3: TGTGCCAGCAGTGAACAGGGTATCTATGGCTACACCTTC. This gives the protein CASSEQGIYGYTF.

CDR3 region: CASWAGGLYNEQFF. Written as DNA, the CDR3 is TGTGCCAGCTGGGCGGGGGGGCTTTACAATGAGCAGTTCTTC. The chain carries TRBV6-5 and TRBJ2-1; 9 positions agree with TRBD2. The ends lost 8 bases at V and 4 bases at J; junction bases unmatched: 6. The length of the CDR3 is 14 residues. The germline V gene encodes CDR1 MNHEY and CDR2 SVGAGI.

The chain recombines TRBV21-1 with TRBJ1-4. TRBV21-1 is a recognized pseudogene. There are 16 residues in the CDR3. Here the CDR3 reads CASSKRQRQKNEKLFF. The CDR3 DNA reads TGTGCCAGCAGCAAAAGGCAGCGGCAGAAGAATGAAAAACTGTTTTTT.

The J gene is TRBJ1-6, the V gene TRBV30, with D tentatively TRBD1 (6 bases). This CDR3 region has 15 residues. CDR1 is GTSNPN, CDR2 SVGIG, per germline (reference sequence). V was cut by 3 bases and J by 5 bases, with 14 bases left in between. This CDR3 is CAWRLEGGDNSPLHF. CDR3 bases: TGTGCCTGGAGATTAGAAGGGGGTGATAATTCACCCCTCCACTTT.